This TCR beta chain emerged from a study of T cells expressing NK-cell markers. TCRdb reanalyzed the 5' RACE reads and collapses them to one entry per CDR3 protein, without DNA. The table for this sample gives 500,000 or so distinct CDR3 sequences. The receptor was isolated from a young man in good health. Sequencing used blood T cells: a sorted CD56 or NKG2C T cell subset, CD4+ or CD8+ T cells, or bulk PBMC T cells (not recorded which).

CDR3 amino acids: CASRAGTTSYNEQFF. The rearrangement uses TRBV2 and TRBJ2-1; the TRBD1 assignment by TCRdb is unverifiable without DNA. Per germline, CDR1 SNHLY and CDR2 FYNNEI. CDR3 length equals 15 residues.